Below, one TCR beta chain is given with its context. Its target is unknown. These data come from a study of cytomegalovirus exposure and HLA in healthy donors. The study, taken as a whole, reports: Further analysis, carried out later, found HLA-associated TCR beta chains more clonally expanded than equally common other chains.

The CDR3 covers 17 residues. V shed 2 bases and J 7 bases; nucleotides not matched to a gene: 9. From germline, CDR1 is SGHTA and CDR2 FQGNSA. In the PCR, 60 Vbeta and 13 Jbeta primers were used. The protocol was immunoSEQ multiplex PCR, while the TCRdb copy is restricted to in-frame clones and leaves out a portion. The sample has more than 95,000 clones; 78% are singletons. The specimen was PBMCs. The genes are TRBV7-2 and TRBJ2-5; the match to TRBD2 covers 14 bases. This receptor was identified in a man younger than 45 in good health and CMV-seronegative. CDR3 in DNA: TGTGCCAGCAGCTTACCGGGACTAGCGGGAGATTTCGGGACCCAGTACTTC. Translating it yields CASSLPGLAGDFGTQYF.